This T cell receptor beta chain was identified during a study of blood T cell repertoires in COVID-19. As for the study in general: Collection of acute and convalescent COVID-19 samples took place in the United States, Italy and Spain. The analysed material was cDNA or gDNA that came from T cells, B-cell-depleted T cells, or PBMCs.

Trimming took 1 base from V and 6 from J; bases not matched to a gene: 2. The CDR3 consists of 14 residues. Germline V gene data show CDR1 as MDHEN and CDR2 as SYDVKM. In the authors' methods: Nucleated cell number was recorded as an estimate derived from reference gene primer amplification. The assay was immunoSEQ multiplex PCR, and TCRdb's table has in-frame clones only and misses some. The D gene and trimming were derived from the DNA, and the V and J assignments and clone size from that table. The sample carries around 25,000 clones, almost 90% recorded once. The source of this sequence is a man between 65 and 85 years old with acute or convalescent COVID-19. V and J are TRBV28 and TRBJ1-2; 10 nucleotides match TRBD1. Sequenced material: peripheral blood. This CDR3 reads CASSLSDRGHGYTF. The CDR3 region has the DNA TGTGCCAGCAGTTTATCTGACAGGGGGCATGGCTACACCTTC.